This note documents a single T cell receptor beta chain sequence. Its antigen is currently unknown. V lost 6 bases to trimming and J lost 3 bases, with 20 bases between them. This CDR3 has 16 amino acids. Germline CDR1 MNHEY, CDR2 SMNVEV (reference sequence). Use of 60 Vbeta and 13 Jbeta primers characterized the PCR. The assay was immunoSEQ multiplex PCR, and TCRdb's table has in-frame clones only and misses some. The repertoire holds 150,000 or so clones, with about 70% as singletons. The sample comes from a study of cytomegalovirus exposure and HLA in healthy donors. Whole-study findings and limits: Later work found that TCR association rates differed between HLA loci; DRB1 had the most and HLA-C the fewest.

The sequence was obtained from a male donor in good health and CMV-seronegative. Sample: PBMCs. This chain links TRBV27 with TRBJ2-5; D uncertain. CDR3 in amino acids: CASSYPPRAWKETQYF. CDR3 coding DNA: TGTGCCAGCAGCTACCCTCCCCGAGCGTGGAAAGAGACCCAGTACTTC.